The 27 T cell receptor beta chains presented below share a single source sample, sequenced in a study of vaccination and CD4 T cells after COVID-19. Documented treatment: roughly 10-day PBMC culture with coronavirus spike peptide pools or control peptides (ViraFEST assay). These receptors are not linked to any known antigen. Sequenced with the Oncomine TCR Beta short-read assay was DNA taken from cultured CD4+ T cells. In TCRdb, the PCR reads were re-called with MiXCR into one record per CDR3 protein. Counted here are 10,000 to 15,000 distinct CDR3 sequences, roughly 44% occurring once; the ten biggest clones make up about 20%. The material was cultured CD4+ T cells from blood, obtained after SARS-CoV-2 vaccination. These TCRs come from a human donor with COVID-19.

This clonotype turned up a few times. The chain carries TRBV6-4 and TRBJ1-5, with a tentative D call TRBD1 (5 bases). Germline CDR1 is MRHNA and CDR2 is SNTAGT. V was shortened by 3 bases and J by 5 bases, with 8 bases between the two germline ends. The CDR3 sequence is 13 residues long. The DNA of the CDR3 is TGTGCCAGCAGTGAGGGGGTCGATCAGCCCCAGCATTTT. Protein: CASSEGVDQPQHF.

The chain has TRBV19 and TRBJ1-5; D is possibly TRBD1 (5 bases). The CDR3 length is 13 residues. V was cut by 6 bases and J by 7 bases, with 13 bases left in between. Germline V gives CDR1 LNHDA, CDR2 SQIVND (reference sequence). The CDR3 coding sequence is TGTGCCAGTAGCAGCAGGGTTGGGCAGCCCCAGCATTTT. It translates to CASSSRVGQPQHF.

The rearrangement uses TRBV7-3 and TRBJ2-2; TRBD1 might be the D (6 bases). This CDR3 is 18 amino acids long. V was shortened by 2 bases and J by 1 base, with 17 bases between the two germline ends. The germline V gene has CDR1 SGHTA and CDR2 FQGTGA. The CDR3 region is CASSLQGFEQGNTGELFF. CDR3 nucleotides: TGTGCCAGCAGCTTACAGGGCTTCGAACAGGGGAACACCGGGGAGCTGTTTTTT. Full variable domain (outside the CDR3, taken from reference TRBV7-3 and TRBJ2-2): GAGVSQTPSNKVTEKGKYVELRCDPISGHTALYWYRQSLGQGPEFLIYFQGTGAADDSGLPNDRFFAVRPEGSVSTLKIQRTERGDSAVYLCASSLQGFEQGNTGELFFGEGSRLTVL.

The genes are TRBV11-1 and TRBJ1-1; no clear D. V was cut by 1 base and J by 3 bases, with 12 bases left in between. This CDR3 has 15 amino acids. Germline V gene data show CDR1 as SGHAT and CDR2 as FQDESV (reference sequence). CDR3 bases: TGTGCCAGCAGCTTAGGGGGTATTATGGACACTGAAGCTTTCTTT. This translates into CASSLGGIMDTEAFF.

This chain uses TRBV25-1 with TRBJ1-1; tentatively, D is TRBD1 (6 bases). The CDR3 contains 16 residues. Per the germline V gene, CDR1 is MGHDK and CDR2 is SYGVNS. Trimming stripped 4 bases from V and 7 bases from J, with 22 bases between. DNA for the CDR3: TGTGCCAGCAGTGCCGATTCCGGGACACCAGGGGTTGAAGCTTTCTTT. This encodes CASSADSGTPGVEAFF.

The chain carries TRBV21-1 and TRBJ2-3; TRBD2 was called by the table and not checked on the DNA. TRBV21-1 is listed as a pseudogene. The CDR3 consists of 15 residues. The CDR3 nucleotides are TGTGCCAGCAGCAAAGTGGTGGGCCCCGGAGATACGCAGTATTTT. It is translated as CASSKVVGPGDTQYF.

This sequence joins TRBV6-1 and TRBJ1-5, with D hard to call. V lost 0 bases and J lost 7, with 10 bases in between. From germline, CDR1 is MNHNS and CDR2 SASEGT. The CDR3 has 14 amino acids. Here the CDR3 DNA reads TGTGCCAGCAGTGAAGCTCAACGCGGCCAGCCCCAGCATTTT. It translates to CASSEAQRGQPQHF.

This clonotype was detected only a few times. The chain couples TRBV27 to TRBJ1-3, with D uncertain. The V and J ends lost 3 bases and 4 bases respectively, with 10 bases between them. CDR3 length: 14 residues. Germline CDR1 is MNHEY and CDR2 is SMNVEV (reference sequence). This CDR3 reads CASSLGGAGNTIYF. DNA of the CDR3: TGTGCCAGCAGTTTGGGCGGCGCGGGAAACACCATATATTTT.

The V call is TRBV9, the J call TRBJ1-1; possibly TRBD1 for D (6 bases). The V end was cut by 4 bases, the J end by 5 bases, with 15 bases between. CDR1 is SGDLS and CDR2 is YYNGEE in the germline V gene. CDR3 length equals 14 residues. The CDR3 bases are TGTGCCAGCAGCCAGGGGCAGGGGAGTACTGAAGCTTTCTTT. Amino acids: CASSQGQGSTEAFF.

The chain's CDR3 is CAISESPGGRETQYF. The CDR3 DNA sequence: TGTGCCATCAGTGAGTCCCCAGGGGGCCGCGAGACCCAGTACTTC. The rearrangement links TRBV10-3 to TRBJ2-5, with 8 bases fitting TRBD1. The CDR3 is 15 residues long. Germline V CDR1 and CDR2: ENHRY, SYGVKD. V shed 0 bases, J shed 5 bases, and the junction held 5 bases outside the gene matches.

The chain joins TRBV30 to TRBJ1-6; perhaps TRBD1 as D (5 bases). CDR1 GTSNPN and CDR2 SVGIG come from the germline V gene (reference sequence). The ends were cut back, 6 bases at V and 7 bases at J, with 16 bases in the middle. This CDR3 contains 14 residues. The CDR3 nucleotides read TGTGCCTGCAAGCCAGGGATCTCCAATTCACCCCTCCACTTT. Translating it yields CACKPGISNSPLHF. Supplemented by reference TRBV30 and TRBJ1-6, the full variable domain reads SQTIHQWPATLVQPVGSPLSLECTVEGTSNPNLYWYRQAAGRGLQLLFYSVGIGQISSEVPQNLSASRPQDRQFILSSKKLLLSDSGFYLCACKPGISNSPLHFGNGTRLTVT.

This clonotype was picked up a small number of times. The chain joins TRBV6-5 to TRBJ1-2; 7 nucleotides match TRBD1. This CDR3 has 13 amino acids. CDR1 and CDR2 from the germline V gene are MNHEY and SVGAGI. V dropped 2 bases and J dropped 5; count of bases not matched to a gene: 2. CDR3 loop: CASSYGQEYGYTF. In nucleotides, the CDR3 is TGTGCCAGCAGTTACGGACAGGAGTATGGCTACACCTTC.

This chain uses TRBV19 with TRBJ1-6; D is ambiguous. Trimming removed 7 bases at V and 0 bases at J, with 10 bases between. Germline CDR1 and CDR2: LNHDA and SQIVND (reference sequence). CDR3 length: 15 residues. The DNA of the CDR3 is TGTGCCAGTACAACGGCTACCTCCTATAATTCACCCCTCCACTTT. As protein: CASTTATSYNSPLHF. Together with reference TRBV19 and TRBJ1-6, the CDR3 gives the full variable domain: DGGITQSPKYLFRKEGQNVTLSCEQNLNHDAMYWYRQDPGQGLRLIYYSQIVNDFQKGDIAEGYSVSREKKESFPLTVTSAQKNPTAFYLCASTTATSYNSPLHFGNGTRLTVT.

This chain links TRBV5-4 with TRBJ2-1; D is perhaps TRBD1 (6 bases). Deletions cut 4 bases from V and 2 bases from J, with 10 bases between. This CDR3 has 14 amino acids. The germline V gene encodes CDR1 SGHNT and CDR2 YYREEE (reference sequence). The CDR3 DNA sequence: TGTGCCAGCAGCATACAGGGTGCCTACAATGAGCAGTTCTTC. This translates into CASSIQGAYNEQFF.

The rearrangement links TRBV6-1 to TRBJ1-2; D may be TRBD1 (6 bases). Germline V gene sequence: CDR1 MNHNS, CDR2 SASEGT. Trimming removed 8 bases from V and 3 bases from J, with 16 bases in between. The CDR3 has 14 amino acids. The CDR3 loop reads CASHERQDHYGYTF. CDR3 DNA sequence: TGTGCCAGCCACGAGAGACAGGACCACTATGGCTACACCTTC.

The CDR3 bases are TGTGCCAGCAGGGTGGTGAACACTGAAGCTTTCTTT. This codes for CASRVVNTEAFF. J is TRBJ1-1 and V is TRBV28; D remains ambiguous. The CDR3 runs to 12 residues. Germline V gene sequence: CDR1 MDHEN, CDR2 SYDVKM. Between the trimmed V and J ends, which lost 6 bases and 0 bases, there was a span of 5 bases.

This clonotype showed up just a few times. J is TRBJ1-2 and V is TRBV15; possible D gene TRBD1, 6 bases. Per germline, CDR1 LNHNV and CDR2 YYDKDF (reference sequence). Between the trimmed V and J ends, which lost 0 bases and 7 bases, there was a span of 12 bases. The CDR3 sequence is 14 residues long. Here the CDR3 reads CATSRDAGVIGYTF. In DNA form, the CDR3 reads TGTGCCACCAGCAGAGATGCAGGGGTGATTGGCTACACCTTC. Supplemented by reference TRBV15 and TRBJ1-2, the full variable domain reads DAMVIQNPRYQVTQFGKPVTLSCSQTLNHNVMYWYQQKSSQAPKLLFHYYDKDFNNEADTPDNFQSRRPNTSFCFLDIRSPGLGDTAMYLCATSRDAGVIGYTFGSGTRLTVV.

The rearrangement uses TRBV29-1 and TRBJ1-1; D unclear. Trimming stripped 8 bases from V and 8 bases from J, with 15 bases between. The CDR3 runs 11 residues. Germline CDR1 reads SQVTM; CDR2 reads ANQGSEA. Written as DNA, the CDR3 is TGCAGCCCCGAGGTGGCCACCGAAGCTTTCTTT. As protein: CSPEVATEAFF.

This clonotype was found a few times. The chain's CDR3 is CASRRRGIEADTQYF. The CDR3 DNA reads as TGTGCCAGCAGGCGTCGGGGGATCGAGGCGGATACGCAGTATTTT. The V call is TRBV12-3 or TRBV12-4, the J call TRBJ2-3; D is possibly TRBD2 (6 bases). The CDR3 spans 15 residues. V shed 6 bases and J shed 6 bases, with 19 bases lying between them.

This rearrangement joins TRBV6-5 to TRBJ1-6; the match to TRBD1 covers 8 bases. Germline V lookup: CDR1 MNHEY, CDR2 SVGAGI. The junction had 9 bases not matched to a gene; V was cut back by 4 bases and J by 10 bases. The CDR3 spans 15 residues. CDR3 DNA: TGTGCCAGCAGTTCCGCGGGGACAGGAGGATCACCCCTCCACTTT. This encodes CASSSAGTGGSPLHF.

This sequence joins TRBV5-1 and TRBJ2-7; TRBD1 matches at 11 bases. The junction had 9 bases not matched to a gene; V was cut back by 3 bases and J by 4 bases. The CDR3 is 16 amino acids. The germline V gene has CDR1 SGHRS and CDR2 YFSETQ. CDR3 nucleotides: TGCGCCAGCAGCTCCAGGTCGGGGACAGGGGGGTACGAGCAGTACTTC. It is translated as CASSSRSGTGGYEQYF.

This clonotype was seen a few times. In DNA form, the CDR3 reads TGTGCCAGCAGCTTAACCCCGGACACCGGCTACACCTTC. It codes for CASSLTPDTGYTF. V usage is TRBV7-2 and J usage is TRBJ1-2; D may be TRBD1 (5 bases). Germline V CDR1 and CDR2: SGHTA, FQGNSA. This CDR3 has 13 amino acids. The ends were cut back, 2 bases at V and 8 bases at J, with 12 bases in the middle.

This clonotype was counted a few times. The chain couples TRBV19 to TRBJ2-4; tentatively, D is TRBD1 (5 bases). Looked up from germline, CDR1 is LNHDA and CDR2 is SQIVND (reference sequence). The CDR3 has 15 residues. V lost 10 bases and J lost 1, with 17 bases in between. CDR3 coding DNA: TGTGCCACTACCACAGGCCCCACGGCCAAAAACATTCAGTACTTC. Protein: CATTTGPTAKNIQYF.

V gene TRBV10-3 combines with J gene TRBJ1-5; D is possibly TRBD1 (6 bases). Germline CDR1 reads ENHRY; CDR2 reads SYGVKD. The CDR3 totals 14 residues. V lost 6 bases, J lost 3 bases, and 12 bases lay in between. CDR3 loop: CAISVSGDNQPQHF. Here the CDR3 DNA reads TGTGCCATCAGCGTTTCAGGGGACAATCAGCCCCAGCATTTT.

The chain links TRBV10-2 to TRBJ1-5; D not resolved. Germline V gene lookup returns CDR1 WSHSY and CDR2 SAAADI. Between the trimmed V and J ends, which lost 3 bases and 2 bases, there was a span of 11 bases. The CDR3 sequence is 15 residues long. The CDR3 coding sequence is TGCGCCAGCAGTGATCCGGTCCCGGGCAATCAGCCCCAGCATTTT. Translating gives CASSDPVPGNQPQHF.

This clonotype was counted between two and nine times. This chain connects TRBV6-1 to TRBJ1-5; no reliable D call. The ends were cut back, 7 bases at V and 0 bases at J, with 7 bases in the middle. This CDR3 has 13 amino acids. Germline V gene sequence: CDR1 MNHNS, CDR2 SASEGT. The chain's CDR3 is CASTLISNQPQHF. CDR3 bases: TGTGCCAGCACCCTTATTAGCAATCAGCCCCAGCATTTT.

V and J are TRBV25-1 and TRBJ1-3; D not resolved. Germline V gives CDR1 MGHDK, CDR2 SYGVNS. The CDR3 has 14 amino acids. The ends were cut back, 2 bases at V and 1 base at J, with 6 bases in the middle. CDR3 amino acids: CASSEEKSGNTIYF. The CDR3 region has the DNA TGTGCCAGCAGTGAAGAGAAATCTGGAAACACCATATATTTT.